The 23 T cell receptor beta chains presented below share a single source sample, sequenced in a study of blood T cell repertoires in COVID-19. The repertoire was sequenced with immunoSEQ multiplex PCR; TCRdb's copy has only in-frame clones and lacks some. In the table there are approximately 240,000 clones, around 90% of which are singletons. The sequenced sample was PBMCs or T cells enriched from blood (not recorded which). Source of these receptors: a woman younger than 30 who had recovered from COVID-19.

The table lists this clone with a count of one. The rearrangement joins TRBV27 to TRBJ2-1; 9 bases agree with TRBD2. The trim removed 5 bases at V and 4 bases at J, leaving 6 bases unmatched. Looked up from germline, CDR1 is MNHEY and CDR2 is SMNVEV (reference sequence). The CDR3 has 15 amino acids. CDR3 residues: CASSPRLAAYNEQFF. Written as DNA, the CDR3 is TGTGCCAGCAGTCCGAGACTAGCGGCATACAATGAGCAGTTCTTC.

The chain couples TRBV14 to TRBJ2-7; tentative D call: TRBD2 (5 bases). CDR1 SGHDN and CDR2 FVKESK come from the germline V gene. The CDR3 totals 17 residues. The V and J ends lost 0 bases and 3 bases respectively, with 18 bases between them. CDR3 loop: CASSQDFWRSVYYEQYF. Here the CDR3 DNA reads TGTGCCAGCAGCCAAGATTTTTGGAGGTCCGTTTACTACGAGCAGTACTTC.

CDR3 DNA sequence: TGTGCCAGCAGTGAAGCTAGGACAGGGGCGCGTGGCTACACCTTC. This encodes CASSEARTGARGYTF. V is TRBV2 and J is TRBJ1-2; 9 nucleotides agree with TRBD1. Germline trimming cut 0 bases from V and 7 bases from J; bases unmatched to any gene: 6. CDR3 length: 15 amino acids. CDR1 and CDR2 (germline): SNHLY, FYNNEI.

The chain couples TRBV9 to TRBJ2-5, with 7 bases that match TRBD1. Germline CDR1 reads SGDLS; CDR2 reads YYNGEE. The CDR3 is 15 residues long. Unmatched junction bases numbered 5, after V lost 3 bases and J lost 0 bases. CDR3 in amino acids: CASSGGQLYQETQYF. CDR3 in DNA: TGTGCCAGCAGCGGGGGACAGCTGTACCAAGAGACCCAGTACTTC.

This clone has only one observation. The chain recombines TRBV5-1 with TRBJ1-1; 7 bases align to TRBD1. Per the germline V gene, CDR1 is SGHRS and CDR2 is YFSETQ. CDR3 length: 14 residues. V was clipped by 4 bases and J by 2 bases; unmatched bases: 5. CDR3 sequence: CASSLEGANTEAFF. The CDR3 coding sequence is TGCGCCAGCAGCCTGGAGGGGGCCAACACTGAAGCTTTCTTT.

The gene calls are TRBV29-1 and TRBJ2-3, with D hard to call. Germline V gives CDR1 SQVTM, CDR2 ANQGSEA. This CDR3 spans 12 amino acids. V lost 7 bases and J 6 bases, leaving 14 bases between the germline ends. This CDR3 reads CSGKTEVDTQYF. As DNA, the CDR3 is TGCAGCGGGAAGACTGAGGTTGATACGCAGTATTTT.

This rearrangement joins TRBV29-1 to TRBJ2-1, with 14 bases identical to TRBD2. The junction had 14 bases not matched to a gene; V was cut back by 7 bases and J by 9 bases. This CDR3 has 16 residues. Per germline, CDR1 SQVTM and CDR2 ANQGSEA. CDR3 protein: CSAKSIGTSGSVEQFF. CDR3 nucleotides: TGCAGCGCCAAATCTATAGGGACTAGCGGGAGTGTTGAGCAGTTCTTC.

CDR3 loop: CASSWTKGKYGYTF. In DNA form, the CDR3 reads TGTGCCAGCAGCTGGACAAAGGGGAAATATGGCTACACCTTC. The gene calls are TRBV7-9 and TRBJ1-2; D is perhaps TRBD1 (5 bases). The CDR3 is made up of 14 amino acids. Germline CDR1 SEHNR, CDR2 FQNEAQ (reference sequence). V shed 4 bases and J shed 5 bases, with 14 bases lying between them.

The table lists this clone with many counts. The rearrangement joins TRBV5-6 to TRBJ1-2; D is uncertain. CDR1 and CDR2 from the germline V gene are SGHDT and YYEEEE. V lost 2 bases and J 8 bases, leaving 7 bases between the germline ends. This CDR3 contains 11 residues. In DNA, the CDR3 is TGTGCCAGCAGCTTCCGGGGAGGCTACACCTTC. It codes for CASSFRGGYTF.

The chain recombines TRBV19 with TRBJ1-6, with 8 nucleotides matching TRBD1. The trim removed 7 bases at V and 10 bases at J, leaving 6 bases unmatched. The germline V gene has CDR1 LNHDA and CDR2 SQIVND (reference sequence). This CDR3 has 13 amino acids. CDR3 sequence reads: CASTVRGQSPLHF. The CDR3 coding sequence is TGTGCCAGTACGGTCAGGGGGCAATCACCCCTCCACTTT.

The rearrangement uses TRBV14 and TRBJ1-1; D is perhaps TRBD1 (5 bases). Germline V gives CDR1 SGHDN, CDR2 FVKESK. V shed 4 bases and J shed 1 base, with 10 bases lying between them. The CDR3 runs 14 residues. The CDR3 sequence: CASSRFGGNTEAFF. The CDR3 DNA reads as TGTGCCAGCAGCCGGTTCGGGGGGAACACTGAAGCTTTCTTT.

The gene calls are TRBV4-2 and TRBJ2-7; weak D call: TRBD2 (6 bases). This CDR3 contains 15 residues. Germline lookup yields CDR1 LGHNA and CDR2 YNFKEQ. With 0 bases removed from V and 2 bases from J, the gap between germline ends came to 11 bases. The CDR3 nucleotides read TGTGCCAGCAGCCAAGATCTCCCGGGAGCCTACGAGCAGTACTTC. Translating it yields CASSQDLPGAYEQYF.

The J gene is TRBJ1-2, the V gene TRBV19; TRBD1 is a possible D gene (5 bases). Trimming shortened V by 3 bases and J by 0 bases, and 11 bases separated the two germline ends. Germline V gene data show CDR1 as LNHDA and CDR2 as SQIVND (reference sequence). This CDR3 is built from 15 residues. For the CDR3, the DNA is TGTGCCAGTAGTATGAGCGGGGGAGCTAACTATGGCTACACCTTC. It is translated as CASSMSGGANYGYTF. Looking up the rest from reference TRBV19 and TRBJ1-2 gives the full variable domain: DGGITQSPKYLFRKEGQNVTLSCEQNLNHDAMYWYRQDPGQGLRLIYYSQIVNDFQKGDIAEGYSVSREKKESFPLTVTSAQKNPTAFYLCASSMSGGANYGYTFGSGTRLTVV.

The rearrangement links TRBV7-8 to TRBJ1-3, with TRBD1 identical over 10 bases. The CDR3 consists of 17 residues. J gave up 6 bases and V 3 bases, and 11 bases lay outside the gene matches. Germline V gene sequence: CDR1 SGHVS, CDR2 FQNEAQ. Written as DNA, the CDR3 is TGTGCCAGCAGCTTCACCCCGACAGGGGGCTCTATAAACACCATATATTTT. It yields the protein CASSFTPTGGSINTIYF.

The rearrangement joins TRBV27 to TRBJ2-2; 7 nucleotides match TRBD1. The CDR3 contains 16 residues. Germline-derived CDR1 and CDR2 are MNHEY and SMNVEV (reference sequence). The trim removed 3 bases at V and 3 bases at J, leaving 7 bases unmatched. CDR3 sequence reads: CASSFLSTGYTGELFF. CDR3 DNA: TGTGCCAGCAGTTTCCTCTCGACAGGGTACACCGGGGAGCTGTTTTTT.

The chain joins TRBV2 to TRBJ1-1; D gene ambiguous. V was cut by 4 bases and J by 4 bases, with 13 bases left in between. The CDR3 extends over 14 amino acids. Per germline, CDR1 SNHLY and CDR2 FYNNEI. The CDR3 here is CASSGPSRGTEAFF. For the CDR3, the DNA is TGTGCCAGCAGTGGACCTTCTCGGGGCACTGAAGCTTTCTTT. Complete variable domain (other parts from reference TRBV2 and TRBJ1-1): EPEVTQTPSHQVTQMGQEVILRCVPISNHLYFYWYRQILGQKVEFLVSFYNNEISEKSEIFDDQFSVERPDGSNFTLKIRSTKLEDSAMYFCASSGPSRGTEAFFGQGTRLTVV.

The table lists this clone with a count of one. The gene calls are TRBV15 and TRBJ2-3, with D possibly matching TRBD2 (5 bases). The ends were cut back, 5 bases at V and 2 bases at J, with 17 bases in the middle. The CDR3 has 16 amino acids. Looked up from germline, CDR1 is LNHNV and CDR2 is YYDKDF (reference sequence). This CDR3 reads CATSPRPLAFTDTQYF. The DNA for the CDR3 is TGTGCCACCAGCCCTCGCCCCCTAGCTTTCACAGATACGCAGTATTTT. The full variable domain, rest sourced from reference TRBV15 and TRBJ2-3, is DAMVIQNPRYQVTQFGKPVTLSCSQTLNHNVMYWYQQKSSQAPKLLFHYYDKDFNNEADTPDNFQSRRPNTSFCFLDIRSPGLGDTAMYLCATSPRPLAFTDTQYFGPGTRLTVL.

The chain joins TRBV24-1 to TRBJ1-4; 11 bases align to TRBD1. Trimming cost V 4 bases and J 8 bases; bases outside gene matches: 5. Germline V gene lookup returns CDR1 KGHDR and CDR2 SFDVKD. CDR3 size: 15 residues. The CDR3 here is CATSESGTGGEKLFF. In DNA, the CDR3 is TGTGCCACCAGTGAATCCGGGACAGGGGGAGAAAAACTGTTTTTT.

This chain connects TRBV18 to TRBJ1-3; TRBD1 is a possible D gene (5 bases). This CDR3 is 16 amino acids long. Germline V gene data show CDR1 as KGHSH and CDR2 as LQKENI. V lost 3 bases and J lost 1, with 13 bases in between. The CDR3 bases are TGTGCCAGCTCACCCTCGCAGGGCGTATCTGGAAACACCATATATTTT. Protein sequence: CASSPSQGVSGNTIYF.

J is TRBJ1-5 and V is TRBV4-2, with D possibly being TRBD1 (5 bases). Looked up from germline, CDR1 is LGHNA and CDR2 is YNFKEQ. This CDR3 region has 16 residues. V was clipped by 0 bases and J by 1 base, with 10 bases between them. The CDR3: CASSQDAGRSNQPQHF. The CDR3 region has the DNA TGTGCCAGCAGCCAAGATGCAGGGCGGAGCAATCAGCCCCAGCATTTT.

This sequence joins TRBV12-5 and TRBJ2-3; D is ambiguous. Germline CDR1 LGHNT, CDR2 FRNRAP. The ends were cut back, 3 bases at V and 2 bases at J, with 6 bases in the middle. This CDR3 is 13 amino acids long. For the CDR3, the DNA is TGTGCTAGTGGTTTCCACACCACAGATACGCAGTATTTT. Translation: CASGFHTTDTQYF.

The chain joins TRBV11-2 to TRBJ1-1; D might be TRBD1 (5 bases). The V gene lost 1 base and the J gene lost 0 bases, with 9 bases spanning the gap. The CDR3 is 15 amino acids. The germline CDR1 and CDR2 sequences are SGHAT and FQNNGV. The CDR3 protein is CASSLVGGLNTEAFF. The CDR3 region has the DNA TGTGCCAGCAGCTTAGTGGGGGGGTTGAACACTGAAGCTTTCTTT.

On this clone: The same CDR3 can be traced to other DNA sequences in this sample. This chain connects TRBV11-2 to TRBJ2-5, with D possibly matching TRBD2 (5 bases). The CDR3 has 15 amino acids. The germline gives CDR1 SGHAT, CDR2 FQNNGV. V lost 1 base to trimming and J lost 5 bases, with 14 bases between them. The DNA for the CDR3 is TGTGCCAGCAGCTTAGTGGTGGGAGAGGGTGAGACCCAGTACTTC. It encodes CASSLVVGEGETQYF.